These 25 T cell receptor beta chains came from one sample sequenced in a study of blood T cell repertoires in COVID-19. Using immunoSEQ multiplex PCR, the repertoire was profiled, and TCRdb retains in-frame clones only, with some absent. This table has 390,000 or so clones, 70% to 90% appearing once. Sequenced material: peripheral blood. Every receptor here comes from a woman aged 25 to 45 with active or convalescent COVID-19.

This clone was picked up a small number of times. The rearrangement links TRBV25-1 to TRBJ1-2; D may be TRBD1 (6 bases). Germline V lookup: CDR1 MGHDK, CDR2 SYGVNS. The V end lost 4 bases, the J end lost 8 bases, and 17 bases lay between the germline ends. This CDR3 is 14 amino acids long. The CDR3 DNA follows: TGTGCCAGCAGTGCACAGGGAGTTCTAAACGGCTACACCTTC. Amino acids: CASSAQGVLNGYTF.

The chain employs TRBV6-1 and TRBJ1-6; TRBD1 matches 8 bases. Germline V gives CDR1 MNHNS, CDR2 SASEGT. This CDR3 has 16 residues. V dropped 4 bases and J dropped 6; count of bases not matched to a gene: 8. The CDR3 DNA follows: TGTGCCAGCAGTGGCCTCGGAGGACAGGGTAATTCACCCCTCCACTTT. It specifies CASSGLGGQGNSPLHF.

The chain is built from TRBV27 and TRBJ1-4; D might be TRBD1 (6 bases). Germline-derived CDR1 and CDR2 are MNHEY and SMNVEV (reference sequence). The germline V and J ends were trimmed by 7 bases and 4 bases, with 25 bases remaining between them. The CDR3 length is 18 residues. CDR3 sequence reads: CASTYPDSTAARNEKLFF. CDR3 nucleotide sequence: TGTGCCAGCACTTACCCGGACAGCACCGCGGCCCGTAATGAAAAACTGTTTTTT.

This clone was seen once. This chain connects TRBV6-5 to TRBJ1-2; TRBD1 matches 9 bases. V shed 7 bases and J 7 bases; nucleotides not matched to a gene: 10. Germline CDR1 is MNHEY and CDR2 is SVGAGI. The length of the CDR3 is 14 residues. CDR3 in amino acids: CASNEDRGVGGYTF. The CDR3 bases are TGTGCCAGCAACGAGGACAGGGGAGTTGGTGGCTACACCTTC.

V gene TRBV6-5 combines with J gene TRBJ1-2, with no clear D. CDR1 MNHEY and CDR2 SVGAGI come from the germline V gene. The CDR3 has 13 residues. Trimming pared 6 bases from V and 5 bases from J, leaving 13 bases between. The CDR3 DNA follows: TGTGCCAGCAGCCGATCGGGAGGGTATGGCTACACCTTC. This encodes CASSRSGGYGYTF.

The table lists this clone with a few counts. The CDR3 DNA follows: TGTGCCAGCAGACAGGGGGTCTCACCCCTCCACTTT. This encodes CASRQGVSPLHF. The V gene is TRBV6-6, the J gene TRBJ1-6; TRBD1 matches at 8 bases. Germline CDR1 MNHNY, CDR2 SVGAGI (reference sequence). V trimming: 6 bases; J trimming: 10 bases; junction bases outside the gene matches: 2. The length of the CDR3 is 12 residues.

The genes are TRBV7-9 and TRBJ1-1, with 9 bases that match TRBD1. V was pared by 5 bases and J by 8 bases, with 9 bases of the junction left unmatched. The germline V gene encodes CDR1 SEHNR and CDR2 FQNEAQ (reference sequence). This CDR3 spans 14 amino acids. The DNA for the CDR3 is TGTGCCAGCAGCGCCCTTGACAGGGGGACGGAAGCTTTCTTT. Encoded protein: CASSALDRGTEAFF.

The V call is TRBV18, the J call TRBJ1-4, with a possible D match to TRBD1 (6 bases). CDR1 is KGHSH, CDR2 LQKENI, per germline. V was cut by 2 bases and J by 6 bases, with 10 bases left in between. The CDR3 extends over 14 amino acids. CDR3 nucleotide sequence: TGTGCCAGCTCACCAGGGGGCGTGGATGAAAAACTGTTTTTT. It yields the protein CASSPGGVDEKLFF.

The chain has TRBV10-3 and TRBJ2-7; 9 positions agree with TRBD1. With 4 bases clipped from V and 4 bases from J, the junction kept 11 bases outside the gene matches. Germline assignment: CDR1 ENHRY and CDR2 SYGVKD. This CDR3 is built from 16 residues. The CDR3 nucleotides read TGTGCCATCAGTGCGGGGCCGGGACAGGGATCATACGAGCAGTACTTC. Amino acids: CAISAGPGQGSYEQYF.

This clone was recorded once. The chain couples TRBV18 to TRBJ1-5; D is possibly TRBD1 (5 bases). CDR1 and CDR2 from the germline V gene are KGHSH and LQKENI. The CDR3 extends over 14 amino acids. V lost 2 bases to trimming and J lost 5 bases, with 10 bases between them. This CDR3 reads CASSPMAGYQPQHF. As DNA, the CDR3 is TGTGCCAGCTCACCAATGGCAGGGTATCAGCCCCAGCATTTT.

This chain links TRBV5-1 with TRBJ1-6; D unclear. V lost 4 bases and J lost 9, with 17 bases in between. From germline, CDR1 is SGHRS and CDR2 YFSETQ. The length of the CDR3 is 15 residues. CDR3 residues: CASSTEGPIVSPLHF. In DNA, the CDR3 is TGCGCCAGCAGCACCGAGGGCCCTATAGTTTCACCCCTCCACTTT.

The J gene is TRBJ2-7, the V gene TRBV12-3 or TRBV12-4; D is uncertain. V was trimmed by 1 base and J by 5 bases, leaving 6 bases between them. The CDR3 loop spans 12 amino acids. CDR3 region: CASSLVGDEQYF. The CDR3 coding sequence is TGTGCCAGCAGTTTAGTGGGCGACGAGCAGTACTTC.

V gene TRBV11-2 combines with J gene TRBJ1-1, with TRBD1 as a possible D gene (5 bases). The germline V gene has CDR1 SGHAT and CDR2 FQNNGV. The CDR3 runs to 12 residues. The V end was cut by 11 bases, the J end by 1 base, with 11 bases between. The CDR3 nucleotides are TGTGCCCTAGGAACAGGGAACACTGAAGCTTTCTTT. Translation: CALGTGNTEAFF.

The chain joins TRBV18 to TRBJ2-7, with TRBD2 identical over 10 bases. CDR3 length equals 15 residues. Germline CDR1 is KGHSH and CDR2 is LQKENI. V lost 2 bases to trimming and J lost 4 bases; unmatched junction nucleotides: 5. The CDR3 spells CASSPVGLASYEQYF. CDR3 nucleotide sequence: TGTGCCAGCTCACCAGTGGGACTAGCGAGTTACGAGCAGTACTTC.

J is TRBJ2-7 and V is TRBV9; TRBD2 might be the D (5 bases). Germline CDR1 reads SGDLS; CDR2 reads YYNGEE. The ends were cut back, 0 bases at V and 10 bases at J, with 23 bases in the middle. The CDR3 sequence is 16 residues long. In nucleotides, the CDR3 is TGTGCCAGCAGCGTAGGTGGTAGCGCCGCCTCGGGTGGACAGTACTTC. Protein product: CASSVGGSAASGGQYF.

The chain couples TRBV20-1 to TRBJ1-1; no reliable D call. The CDR3 sequence is 10 residues long. With 4 bases removed from V and 5 bases from J, the gap between germline ends came to 5 bases. Germline CDR1 reads DFQATT; CDR2 reads SNEGSKA (reference sequence). The CDR3 nucleotides are TGCAGTGCTACAATGACTGAAGCTTTCTTT. Its protein is CSATMTEAFF.

CDR3 loop: CASSLDRGPIYGYTF. In nucleotides, the CDR3 is TGCGCCAGCAGCTTGGACAGGGGTCCGATCTATGGCTACACCTTC. This chain joins TRBV5-1 and TRBJ1-2; 7 nucleotides align to TRBD1. This CDR3 region has 15 residues. The ends lost 0 bases at V and 4 bases at J; junction bases unmatched: 6. The germline V gene encodes CDR1 SGHRS and CDR2 YFSETQ.

CDR3 protein: CASSRQGDDYGYTF. DNA for the CDR3: TGTGCCAGCAGCCGACAGGGAGACGACTATGGCTACACCTTC. The rearrangement uses TRBV7-9 and TRBJ1-2; 7 nucleotides agree with TRBD1. The J segment lost 3 bases and the V segment lost 5 bases, leaving 6 bases of the junction unmatched. CDR3 length: 14 residues. The germline V gene has CDR1 SEHNR and CDR2 FQNEAQ (reference sequence).

The chain employs TRBV27 and TRBJ2-5; 8 bases are a match to TRBD2. This CDR3 has 17 amino acids. Trimming cost V 6 bases and J 6 bases; bases outside gene matches: 18. The germline V gene has CDR1 MNHEY and CDR2 SMNVEV (reference sequence). CDR3 sequence (DNA): TGTGCCAGCAGGACCTCAAGGTTTAGCGGGACTAAGCAGACCCAGTACTTC. It codes for CASRTSRFSGTKQTQYF.

For this clone: Relative to the germline gene, one junction end is altered; a read error may explain this. The chain couples TRBV5-8 to TRBJ1-1; D call uncertain. From germline, CDR1 is SGHTS and CDR2 YDEGEE. The CDR3 covers 11 residues. The CDR3 sequence is CASSLGLFGRF. The CDR3 nucleotides read TGTGCCAGCAGCTTGGGCCTCTTTGGCCGATTT.

The V gene is TRBV19, the J gene TRBJ2-1; TRBD2 agrees at 9 bases. Germline V gene sequence: CDR1 LNHDA, CDR2 SQIVND (reference sequence). V was pared by 1 base and J by 4 bases, with 2 bases of the junction left unmatched. CDR3 length equals 15 residues. The CDR3 region has the DNA TGTGCCAGTAGTATAGGAAGCGGGGGGTACAATGAGCAGTTCTTC. This gives the protein CASSIGSGGYNEQFF.

This sequence joins TRBV6-5 and TRBJ1-6; possibly TRBD1 for D (5 bases). The CDR3 is made up of 13 amino acids. V dropped 3 bases and J dropped 10 bases, with 10 bases sitting between them. Germline lookup yields CDR1 MNHEY and CDR2 SVGAGI. CDR3 amino acids: CASSYQGYSPLHF. The CDR3 bases are TGTGCCAGCAGTTATCAGGGTTACTCACCCCTCCACTTT.

This clone appeared once. The genes are TRBV7-9 and TRBJ1-1, with a weak D call TRBD1 (5 bases). This CDR3 is built from 16 residues. V dropped 1 base and J dropped 0 bases, with 12 bases sitting between them. CDR1 is SEHNR, CDR2 FQNEAQ, per germline (reference sequence). The chain's CDR3 is CASSLEAGRMNTEAFF. The CDR3 DNA sequence: TGTGCCAGCAGCTTAGAGGCAGGGCGTATGAACACTGAAGCTTTCTTT.

The V and J genes are TRBV4-1 and TRBJ1-2; 7 bases line up with TRBD1. In germline, CDR1 is MGHRA, CDR2 YSYEKL. The CDR3 is 15 amino acids. Trimming at V came to 4 bases and at J to 4 bases, leaving 9 bases not matched to a gene. CDR3 in amino acids: CASSPSSTGIYGYTF. In DNA, the CDR3 is TGCGCCAGCAGCCCCTCTTCGACAGGGATCTATGGCTACACCTTC.

The chain carries TRBV5-1 and TRBJ2-3; 13 nucleotides agree with TRBD2. J was trimmed by 5 bases and V by 4 bases; bases with no gene match: 4. The CDR3 runs to 15 residues. From germline, CDR1 is SGHRS and CDR2 YFSETQ. The CDR3 loop reads CASSGLAGVGDTQYF. The CDR3 DNA reads TGCGCCAGCAGCGGACTAGCGGGAGTGGGAGATACGCAGTATTTT.